This T cell receptor (beta chain) was captured by sequencing in a study of blood T cell repertoires in COVID-19. Across the whole study: Recovery meant two consecutive negative NP/OP PCR tests, professional clearance, or resolved symptoms. Sites across the United States, Italy and Spain contributed samples from acute and convalescent COVID-19.

V was clipped by 7 bases and J by 3 bases, with 10 bases between them. The CDR3 contains 13 residues. Original methodology: By means of reference gene primer amplification, nucleated cell counts were estimated. Measured with immunoSEQ multiplex PCR; TCRdb has only the in-frame clones, and not every one. V and J calls and clone size are as listed in that table; D and trimming were resolved from the DNA. The data contain 210,000 or so clones, about 86% of them singletons. V gene TRBV12-3 or TRBV12-4 combines with J gene TRBJ1-5; the D is unclear. This clonotype was sampled from a woman aged 45-59 years in a cohort exposed to, infected with or recovered from COVID-19 (not recorded which). The specimen was PBMCs or T cells enriched from blood (not recorded which). The CDR3: CASTKDFNQPQHF. CDR3 sequence (DNA): TGTGCCAGCACGAAGGACTTCAATCAGCCCCAGCATTTT.